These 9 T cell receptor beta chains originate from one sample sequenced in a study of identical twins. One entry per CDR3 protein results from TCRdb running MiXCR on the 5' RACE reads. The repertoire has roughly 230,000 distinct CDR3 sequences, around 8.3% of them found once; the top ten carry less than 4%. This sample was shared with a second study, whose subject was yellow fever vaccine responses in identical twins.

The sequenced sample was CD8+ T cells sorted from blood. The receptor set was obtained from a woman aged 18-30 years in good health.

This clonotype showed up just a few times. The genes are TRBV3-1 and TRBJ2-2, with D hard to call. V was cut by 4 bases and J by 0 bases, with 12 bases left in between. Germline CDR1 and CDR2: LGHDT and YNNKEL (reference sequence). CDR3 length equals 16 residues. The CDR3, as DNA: TGTGCCAGCAGCCCCCTTCTGGGGACGAACACCGGGGAGCTGTTTTTT. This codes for CASSPLLGTNTGELFF.

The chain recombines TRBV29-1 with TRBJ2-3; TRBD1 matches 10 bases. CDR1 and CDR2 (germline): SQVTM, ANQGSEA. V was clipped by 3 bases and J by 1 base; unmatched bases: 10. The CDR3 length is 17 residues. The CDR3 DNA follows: TGCAGCGTTGAGAACCACTTGACAGGGGGCCGCACAGATACGCAGTATTTT. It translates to CSVENHLTGGRTDTQYF.

CDR3 DNA sequence: TGCAGTGCTAGGCGAGAGGGTGGAACTGAAGCTTTCTTT. Amino acids: CSARREGGTEAFF. V usage is TRBV20-1 and J usage is TRBJ1-1, with D uncertain. With 3 bases removed from V and 5 bases from J, the gap between germline ends came to 13 bases. The CDR3 spans 13 residues. From germline, CDR1 is DFQATT and CDR2 SNEGSKA (reference sequence).

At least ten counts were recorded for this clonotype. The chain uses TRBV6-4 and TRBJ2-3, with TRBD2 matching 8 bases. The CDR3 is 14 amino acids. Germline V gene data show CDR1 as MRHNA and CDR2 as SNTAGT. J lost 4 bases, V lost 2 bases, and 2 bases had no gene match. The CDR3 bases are TGTGCCAGCAGTGACATAGCGGGATCAGATACGCAGTATTTT. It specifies CASSDIAGSDTQYF.

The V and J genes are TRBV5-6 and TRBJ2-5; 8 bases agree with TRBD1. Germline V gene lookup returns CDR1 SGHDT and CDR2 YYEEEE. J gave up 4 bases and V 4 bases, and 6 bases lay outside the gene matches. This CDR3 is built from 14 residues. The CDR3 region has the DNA TGTGCCAGCAGCCCAGACAGGGGCATAGAGACCCAGTACTTC. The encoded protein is CASSPDRGIETQYF.

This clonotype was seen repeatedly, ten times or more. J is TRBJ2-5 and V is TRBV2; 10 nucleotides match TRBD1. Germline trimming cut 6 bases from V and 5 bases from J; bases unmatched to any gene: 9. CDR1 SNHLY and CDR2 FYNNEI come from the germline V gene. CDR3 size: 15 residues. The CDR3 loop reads CASRSGTGVSETQYF. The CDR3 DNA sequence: TGTGCCAGCAGGTCCGGGACAGGGGTTTCGGAGACCCAGTACTTC.

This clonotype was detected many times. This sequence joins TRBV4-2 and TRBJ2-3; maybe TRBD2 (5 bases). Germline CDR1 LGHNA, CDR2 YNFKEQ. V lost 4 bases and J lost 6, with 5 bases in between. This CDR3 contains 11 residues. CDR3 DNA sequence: TGTGCCAGCAGCCGAGGGGATACGCAGTATTTT. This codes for CASSRGDTQYF.

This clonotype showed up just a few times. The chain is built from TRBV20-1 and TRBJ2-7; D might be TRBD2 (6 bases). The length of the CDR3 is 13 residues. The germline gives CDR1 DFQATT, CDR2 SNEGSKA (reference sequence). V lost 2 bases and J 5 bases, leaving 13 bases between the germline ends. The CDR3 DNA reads TGCAGTGCTAGACCCCTAGGAGGGAACGAGCAGTACTTC. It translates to CSARPLGGNEQYF.

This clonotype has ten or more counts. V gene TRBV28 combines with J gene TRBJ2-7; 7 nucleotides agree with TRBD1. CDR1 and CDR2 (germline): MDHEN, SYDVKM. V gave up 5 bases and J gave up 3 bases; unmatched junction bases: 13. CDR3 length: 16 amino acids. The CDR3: CASSTSNRGLVYEQYF. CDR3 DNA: TGTGCCAGCAGTACCTCAAACAGGGGTTTGGTCTACGAGCAGTACTTC.